This T cell receptor beta chain was profiled in a study of CD8 T cells in Susac syndrome (dated by TCRdb to the late 2010s). Background for the entire study: Whether CD8+ T cell activation and differentiation in Susac syndrome was antigen driven was tested using repertoire sequencing.

The investigation overall reported the following: The TCR sequencing and HLA analysis was acknowledged to have included a relatively small number of individuals.

Peripheral blood CD8+ and CD4+ T cells from healthy donors, Susac syndrome patients and multiple sclerosis patients were profiled by high-throughput TCR beta sequencing. Healthy donors were included as age- and sex-matched controls. Bulk CD8+ and CD4+ T cells were purified by magnetic negative isolation, whereas CD8+ TEMRA cells were enriched by FACS. Blood was collected in EDTA tubes and processed within 24 hours, with PBMCs isolated through density gradient centrifugation. PBMCs destined for TCR sequencing were cryopreserved in liquid nitrogen and later thawed in a 37 °C water bath. The sorted or isolated CD4+, CD8+ and CD8+ TEMRA cells had a purity of 90% or higher. Worth noting for this clonotype: What this receptor recognizes is not known. Per-base quality was not reported, and no clone a single base away is much larger than it.

RNA was extracted using the RNeasy kit, and about 0.5 to 1 microgram was reverse transcribed with random hexamers. TCR beta CDR3 regions were amplified with the immunoSEQ multiplex PCR assay covering 54 Vbeta and 13 Jbeta segments. PCR amplification bias was corrected using a synthetic template baseline for primer optimization and computational correction. As for the original processing: Reads were annotated to V, D and J genes according to IMGT and were analyzed with immunoSEQ Analyzer, with only productive sequences retained. To calculate clonality, Shannon entropy was normalized by log2 of the number of productive unique sequences and then subtracted from one. For each patient and control, public and private clones were evaluated within the 100 most prevalent clones. Susac-specific clones were defined as absent from healthy and MS cohorts, over a thousand published viral clones and other ImmuneACCESS disease sequences. TCRdb's own reprocessing of the public reads used fastp at Q25 and MiXCR and kept productive beta chains. Identical CDR3 proteins give one entry, which carries the most common genes and DNA. These V and J calls originate from TCRdb's pipeline instead of the authors' own analysis. The sample table holds roughly 180,000 distinct CDR3 sequences, of which around 96% were seen once. The top ten clones comprise over 0.08% of the sample.

This TCR was recovered from a human donor in good health. The specimen sequenced was CD4+ T cells from PBMCs.

The CDR3 has the sequence CAWSFDRLDTQYF. The DNA is TGTGCCTGGAGTTTTGACAGATTAGATACGCAGTATTTT. Recombination connected TRBV30 to TRBJ2-3, and possibly TRBD1, on 5 matching bases. Relative to germline, V is 2 bases shorter and J is 5 bases shorter, with 11 bases between their ends. Reading the germline V gene (reference sequence) gives CDR1 GTSNPN and CDR2 SVGIG. Spanning cysteine to phenylalanine, the CDR3 consists of 13 amino acids. The only DNA kept is the CDR3, 39 bases in frame from the first base.